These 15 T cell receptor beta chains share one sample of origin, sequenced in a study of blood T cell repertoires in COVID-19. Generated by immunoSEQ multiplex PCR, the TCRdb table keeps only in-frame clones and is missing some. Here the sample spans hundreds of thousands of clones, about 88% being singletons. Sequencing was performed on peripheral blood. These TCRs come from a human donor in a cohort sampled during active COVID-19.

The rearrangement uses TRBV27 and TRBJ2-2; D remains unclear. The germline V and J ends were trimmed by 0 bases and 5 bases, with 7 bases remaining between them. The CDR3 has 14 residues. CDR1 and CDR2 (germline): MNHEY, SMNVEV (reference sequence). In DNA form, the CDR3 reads TGTGCCAGCAGTTTATCCTACGGGACCGGGGAGCTGTTTTTT. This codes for CASSLSYGTGELFF.

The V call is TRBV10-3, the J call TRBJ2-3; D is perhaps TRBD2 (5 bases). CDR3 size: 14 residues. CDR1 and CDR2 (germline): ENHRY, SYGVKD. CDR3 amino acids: CGTGRGLSTDTQYF. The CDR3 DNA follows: TGTGGCACCGGGCGCGGGCTGAGCACAGATACGCAGTATTTT.

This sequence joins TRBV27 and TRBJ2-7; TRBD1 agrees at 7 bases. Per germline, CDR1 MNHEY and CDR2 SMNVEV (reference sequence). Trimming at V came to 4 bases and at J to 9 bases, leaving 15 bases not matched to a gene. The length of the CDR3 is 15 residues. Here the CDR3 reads CASSWTGGPLQGQYF. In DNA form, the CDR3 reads TGTGCCAGCAGTTGGACAGGAGGCCCTCTACAAGGGCAGTACTTC.

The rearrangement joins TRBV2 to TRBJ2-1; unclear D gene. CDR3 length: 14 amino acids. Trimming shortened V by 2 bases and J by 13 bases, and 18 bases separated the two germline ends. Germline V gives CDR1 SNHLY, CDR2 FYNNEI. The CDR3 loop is CASSESSTGFKQFF. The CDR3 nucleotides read TGTGCCAGCAGTGAATCTTCGACTGGCTTCAAACAGTTCTTC.

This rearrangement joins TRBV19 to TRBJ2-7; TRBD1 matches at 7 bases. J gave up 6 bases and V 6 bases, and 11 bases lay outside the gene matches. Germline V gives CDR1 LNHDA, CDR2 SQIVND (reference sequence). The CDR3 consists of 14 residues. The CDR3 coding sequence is TGTGCCAGTAGCGAGACAGGGAGTTACGGCGAGCAGTACTTC. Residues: CASSETGSYGEQYF.

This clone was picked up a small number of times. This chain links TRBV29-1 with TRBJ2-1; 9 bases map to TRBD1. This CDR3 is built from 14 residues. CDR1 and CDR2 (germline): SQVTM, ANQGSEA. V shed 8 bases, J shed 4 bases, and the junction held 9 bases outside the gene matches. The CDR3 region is CSTITGGAYNEQFF. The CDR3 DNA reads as TGCAGCACCATAACAGGGGGCGCGTACAATGAGCAGTTCTTC.

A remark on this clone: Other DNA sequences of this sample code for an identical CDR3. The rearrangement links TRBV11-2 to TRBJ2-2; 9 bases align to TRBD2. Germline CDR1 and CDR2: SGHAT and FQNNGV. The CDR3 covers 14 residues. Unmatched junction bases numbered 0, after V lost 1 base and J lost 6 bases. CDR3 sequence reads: CASSLGGGAGELFF. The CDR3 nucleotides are TGTGCCAGCAGCTTAGGCGGGGGGGCCGGGGAGCTGTTTTTT.

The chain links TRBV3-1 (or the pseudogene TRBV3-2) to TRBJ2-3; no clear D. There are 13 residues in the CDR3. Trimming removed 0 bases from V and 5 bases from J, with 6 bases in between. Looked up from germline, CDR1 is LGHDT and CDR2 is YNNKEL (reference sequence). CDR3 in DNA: TGTGCCAGCAGCCAAGAGCAGGTAGATACGCAGTATTTT. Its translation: CASSQEQVDTQYF.

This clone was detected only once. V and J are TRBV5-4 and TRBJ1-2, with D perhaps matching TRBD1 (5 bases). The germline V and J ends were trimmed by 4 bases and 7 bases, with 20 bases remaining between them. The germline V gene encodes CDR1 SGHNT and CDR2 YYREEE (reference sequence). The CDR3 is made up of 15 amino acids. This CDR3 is CASSITRVAGGGYTF. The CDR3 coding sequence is TGTGCCAGCAGCATAACCAGGGTTGCAGGTGGTGGCTACACCTTC.

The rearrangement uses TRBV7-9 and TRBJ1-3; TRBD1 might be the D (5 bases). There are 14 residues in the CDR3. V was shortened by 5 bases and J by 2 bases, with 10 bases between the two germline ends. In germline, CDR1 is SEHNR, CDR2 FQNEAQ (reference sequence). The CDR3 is CASSPGSAGNTIYF. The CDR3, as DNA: TGTGCCAGCAGCCCAGGGTCGGCTGGAAACACCATATATTTT.

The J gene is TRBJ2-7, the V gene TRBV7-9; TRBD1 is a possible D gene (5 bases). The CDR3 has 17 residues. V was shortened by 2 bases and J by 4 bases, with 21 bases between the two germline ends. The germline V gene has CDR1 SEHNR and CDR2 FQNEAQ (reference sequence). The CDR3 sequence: CASSLSLAGWGLYEQYF. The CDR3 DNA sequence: TGTGCCAGCAGCTTATCGCTTGCAGGGTGGGGTCTGTACGAGCAGTACTTC.

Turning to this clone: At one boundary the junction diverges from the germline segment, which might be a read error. CDR3 amino acids: CASSPRTSGSGYEQYF. CDR3 nucleotides: TGTGCCAGCTCCCCACGGACTAGCGGGAGCGGCTACGAGCAGTACTTC. V usage is TRBV18 and J usage is TRBJ2-7; 13 bases match TRBD2. CDR1 is KGHSH, CDR2 LQKENI, per germline. The CDR3 is made up of 16 amino acids.

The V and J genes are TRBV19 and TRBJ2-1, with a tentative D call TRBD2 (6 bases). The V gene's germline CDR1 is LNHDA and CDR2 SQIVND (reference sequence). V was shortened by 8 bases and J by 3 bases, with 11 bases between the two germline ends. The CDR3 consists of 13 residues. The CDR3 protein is CASRPGLYNEQFF. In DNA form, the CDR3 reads TGTGCCAGTCGGCCGGGACTCTACAATGAGCAGTTCTTC.

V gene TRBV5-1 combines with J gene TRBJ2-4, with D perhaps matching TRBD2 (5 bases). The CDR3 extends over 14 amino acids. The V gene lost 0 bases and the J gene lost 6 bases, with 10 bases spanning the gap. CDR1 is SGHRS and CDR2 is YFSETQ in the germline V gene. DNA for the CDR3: TGCGCCAGCAGCTTGGCCGTAGGAGGAAACATTCAGTACTTC. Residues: CASSLAVGGNIQYF.

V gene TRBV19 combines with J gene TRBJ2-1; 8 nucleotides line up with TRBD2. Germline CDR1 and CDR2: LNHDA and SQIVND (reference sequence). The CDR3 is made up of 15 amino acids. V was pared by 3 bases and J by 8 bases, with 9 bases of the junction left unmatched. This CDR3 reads CASSITGTRAHEQFF. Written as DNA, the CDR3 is TGTGCCAGTAGTATCACCGGGACTAGAGCCCATGAGCAGTTCTTC.